The clone carrying this T cell receptor (beta chain) was observed a handful of times. Its antigen remains unidentified. Focal radiation and CTLA-4 blockade (ipilimumab) were tested in chemo-refractory metastatic non-small-cell lung cancer patients. The length of the CDR3 is 14 residues. V was shortened by 4 bases and J by 0 bases, with 10 bases between the two germline ends. CDR1 and CDR2 (germline): LNHDA, SQIVND (reference sequence). The sample originates from a study of radiotherapy plus CTLA-4 blockade in lung cancer. Study information: Objective responses were recorded in 15% to 20% of patients, with disease control recorded in about 33%.

TCRdb's table, derived via immunoSEQ multiplex PCR, lists solely in-frame clones and lacks some. The data hold about 38,000 clones, with about three quarters observed a single time. General study points: The best predictor of response was reported to be early blood T cell clone dynamics, with interferon-beta. In blood, after radiotherapy plus ipilimumab, tumor-derived TCR clones expanded.

The rearrangement joins TRBV19 to TRBJ2-7; tentatively, D is TRBD2 (6 bases). This TCR was sampled from a human donor with non-small cell lung cancer who had stable disease on radiotherapy plus ipilimumab. The source material was peripheral blood, sampled from a patient treated with radiotherapy plus ipilimumab. The CDR3, as DNA: TGTGCCAGTAGTAGTAGCGGCAACTCCTACGAGCAGTACTTC. This encodes CASSSSGNSYEQYF.